This TCR beta chain is from a study of blood T cell repertoires in COVID-19. Study-wide context: Recovery among Cohort 3 donors was established by two negative PCRs, clearance, or symptom resolution.

Authors' processing steps: Amplified reference gene primers provided the basis for estimating nucleated cell counts. Libraries were prepared by immunoSEQ multiplex PCR; TCRdb keeps only in-frame clonotypes and omits some of them. V and J calls and clone size follow that table, whereas D and trimming were derived from the DNA. Here the sample spans some 300,000 clones, 88% being singletons. Enrollees, roughly 18 to 89 years old, lived in about two dozen US areas. Donors were grouped by their self-reported clinical history. The CDR3 is made up of 14 amino acids. The V and J ends lost 6 bases and 6 bases respectively, with 15 bases between them. Germline CDR1 is SQVTM and CDR2 is ANQGSEA.

The origin of this receptor is a woman aged 55 to 70 in a cohort exposed to, infected with or recovered from COVID-19 (not recorded which). This sequence joins TRBV29-1 and TRBJ1-6, with D perhaps TRBD1 (6 bases). Sample: PBMCs or T cells enriched from blood (not recorded which). CDR3 sequence: CSVKQGGSNSPLHF. CDR3 DNA: TGCAGCGTGAAACAGGGTGGGAGTAATTCACCCCTCCACTTT. Based on the CDR3 plus reference TRBV29-1 and TRBJ1-6, the full variable domain is SAVISQKPSRDICQRGTSLTIQCQVDSQVTMMFWYRQQPGQSLTLIATANQGSEATYESGFVIDKFPISRPNLTFSTLTVSNMSPEDSSIYLCSVKQGGSNSPLHFGNGTRLTVT.